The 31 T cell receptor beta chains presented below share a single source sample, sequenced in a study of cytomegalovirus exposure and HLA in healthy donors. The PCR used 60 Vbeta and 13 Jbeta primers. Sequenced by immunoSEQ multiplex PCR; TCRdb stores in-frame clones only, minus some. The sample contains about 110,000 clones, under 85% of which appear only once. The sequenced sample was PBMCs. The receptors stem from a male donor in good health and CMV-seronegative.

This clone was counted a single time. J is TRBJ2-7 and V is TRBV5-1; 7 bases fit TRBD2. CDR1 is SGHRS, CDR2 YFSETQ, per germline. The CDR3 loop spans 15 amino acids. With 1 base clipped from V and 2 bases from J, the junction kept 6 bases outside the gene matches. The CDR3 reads CASSLNVGGPYEQYF. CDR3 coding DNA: TGCGCCAGCAGCTTGAATGTGGGAGGGCCCTACGAGCAGTACTTC.

The DNA for the CDR3 is TGCGCCAGCAGCAGTGGACTAGCGGGAGGCAATGAGCAGTTCTTC. As protein: CASSSGLAGGNEQFF. This rearrangement joins TRBV5-1 to TRBJ2-1; 14 bases map to TRBD2. Unmatched junction bases numbered 3, after V lost 4 bases and J lost 6 bases. The CDR3 has 15 residues. Germline CDR1 SGHRS, CDR2 YFSETQ.

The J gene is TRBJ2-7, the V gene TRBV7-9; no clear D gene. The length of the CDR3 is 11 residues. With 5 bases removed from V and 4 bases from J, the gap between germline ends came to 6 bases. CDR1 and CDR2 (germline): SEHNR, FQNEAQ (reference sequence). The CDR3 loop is CASSPGYEQYF. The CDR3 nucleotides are TGTGCCAGCAGCCCCGGGTACGAGCAGTACTTC.

CDR3 in DNA: TGTGCCAGCAGCAAGGGACTAGCGGGAGGGCCCGGCATGGACACCGGGGAGCTGTTTTTT. Amino acid sequence: CASSKGLAGGPGMDTGELFF. The chain joins TRBV9 to TRBJ2-2; 16 bases map to TRBD2. V dropped 4 bases and J dropped 3; count of bases not matched to a gene: 12. Per germline, CDR1 SGDLS and CDR2 YYNGEE. The CDR3 contains 20 residues.

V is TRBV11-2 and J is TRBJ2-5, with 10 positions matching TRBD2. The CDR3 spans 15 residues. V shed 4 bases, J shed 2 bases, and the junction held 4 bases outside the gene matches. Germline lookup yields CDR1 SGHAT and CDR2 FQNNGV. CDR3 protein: CASSSGTSVQETQYF. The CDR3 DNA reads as TGTGCCAGCAGCTCTGGGACTAGCGTTCAAGAGACCCAGTACTTC.

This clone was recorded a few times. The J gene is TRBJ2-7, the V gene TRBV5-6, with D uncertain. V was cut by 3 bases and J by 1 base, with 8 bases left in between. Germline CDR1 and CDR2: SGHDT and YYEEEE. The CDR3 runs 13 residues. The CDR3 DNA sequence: TGTGCCAGCAGCTCTGGCGGTTCCTACGAGCAGTACTTC. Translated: CASSSGGSYEQYF.

The DNA of the CDR3 is TGTGCCAGCACCCAAAACAGGAGAAACTATGGCTACACCTTC. Translating gives CASTQNRRNYGYTF. The V gene is TRBV28, the J gene TRBJ1-2, with D perhaps TRBD1 (5 bases). The V end lost 7 bases, the J end lost 2 bases, and 14 bases lay between the germline ends. This CDR3 spans 14 amino acids. The germline V gene encodes CDR1 MDHEN and CDR2 SYDVKM.

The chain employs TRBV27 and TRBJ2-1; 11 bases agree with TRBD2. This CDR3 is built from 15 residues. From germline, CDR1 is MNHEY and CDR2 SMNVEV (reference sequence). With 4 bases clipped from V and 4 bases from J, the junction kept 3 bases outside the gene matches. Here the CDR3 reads CASSSGTSGYNEQFF. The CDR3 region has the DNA TGTGCCAGCAGTTCAGGGACTAGCGGATACAATGAGCAGTTCTTC.

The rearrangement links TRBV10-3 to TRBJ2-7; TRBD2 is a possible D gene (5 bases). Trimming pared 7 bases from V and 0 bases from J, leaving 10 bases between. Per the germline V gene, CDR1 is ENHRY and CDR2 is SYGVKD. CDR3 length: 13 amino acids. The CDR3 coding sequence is TGTGCCATCAAAGCGGAGAGCTCCTACGAGCAGTACTTC. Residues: CAIKAESSYEQYF.

The DNA of the CDR3 is TGCGCCAGCATCCTAGCGAACACCGGGGAGCTGTTTTTT. Protein product: CASILANTGELFF. The rearrangement joins TRBV10-2 to TRBJ2-2; no clear D. The CDR3 has 13 residues. V lost 7 bases to trimming and J lost 0 bases, with 6 bases between them. CDR1 is WSHSY and CDR2 is SAAADI in the germline V gene.

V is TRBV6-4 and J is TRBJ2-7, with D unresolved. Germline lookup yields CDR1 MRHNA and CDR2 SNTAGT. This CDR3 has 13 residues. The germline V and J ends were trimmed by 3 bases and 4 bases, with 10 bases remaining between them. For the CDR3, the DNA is TGTGCCAGCAGTGAAAGACACGAATACGAGCAGTACTTC. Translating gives CASSERHEYEQYF.

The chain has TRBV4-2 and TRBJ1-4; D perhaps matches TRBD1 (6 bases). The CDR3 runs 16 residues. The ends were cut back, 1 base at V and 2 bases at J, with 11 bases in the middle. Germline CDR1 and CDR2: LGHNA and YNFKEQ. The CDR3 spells CASSQVRRGTNEKLFF. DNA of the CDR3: TGTGCCAGCAGCCAAGTCCGCAGGGGTACTAATGAAAAACTGTTTTTT.

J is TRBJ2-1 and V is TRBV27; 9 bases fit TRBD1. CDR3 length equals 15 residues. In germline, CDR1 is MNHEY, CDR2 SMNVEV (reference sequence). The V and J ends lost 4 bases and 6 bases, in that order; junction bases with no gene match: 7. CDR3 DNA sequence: TGTGCCAGCAGTTACGGACAGGGGTTAGGCAATGAGCAGTTCTTC. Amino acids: CASSYGQGLGNEQFF.

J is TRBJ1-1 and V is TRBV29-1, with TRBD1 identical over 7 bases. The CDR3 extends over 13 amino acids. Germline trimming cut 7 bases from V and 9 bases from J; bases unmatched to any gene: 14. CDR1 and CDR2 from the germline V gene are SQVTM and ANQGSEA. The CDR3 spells CSAAGTVATQAFF. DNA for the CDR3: TGCAGCGCGGCTGGGACAGTGGCGACCCAAGCTTTCTTT.

The chain's CDR3 is CASSLDRVGNTIYF. CDR3 DNA: TGTGCCAGCAGCTTAGACAGGGTTGGAAACACCATATATTTT. The gene calls are TRBV11-2 and TRBJ1-3, with D perhaps matching TRBD1 (5 bases). The germline V gene has CDR1 SGHAT and CDR2 FQNNGV. CDR3 length: 14 amino acids. Trimming removed 0 bases at V and 3 bases at J, with 6 bases between.

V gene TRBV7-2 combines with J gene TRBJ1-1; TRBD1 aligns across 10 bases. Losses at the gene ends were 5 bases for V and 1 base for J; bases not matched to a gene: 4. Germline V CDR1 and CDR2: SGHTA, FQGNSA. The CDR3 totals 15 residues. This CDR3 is CASSLDRGPNTEAFF. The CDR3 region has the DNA TGTGCCAGCAGCCTCGACAGGGGGCCGAACACTGAAGCTTTCTTT. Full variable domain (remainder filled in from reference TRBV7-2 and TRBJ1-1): GAGVSQSPSNKVTEKGKDVELRCDPISGHTALYWYRQSLGQGLEFLIYFQGNSAPDKSGLPSDRFSAERTGGSVSTLTIQRTQQEDSAVYLCASSLDRGPNTEAFFGQGTRLTVV.

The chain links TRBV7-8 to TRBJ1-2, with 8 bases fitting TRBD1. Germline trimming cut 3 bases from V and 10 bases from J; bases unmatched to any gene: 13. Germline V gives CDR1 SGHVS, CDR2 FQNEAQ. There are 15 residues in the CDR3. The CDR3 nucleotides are TGTGCCAGCAGCTTTTCGGTGGGCAGGGGGCAGGACTACACCTTC. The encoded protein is CASSFSVGRGQDYTF.

CDR3 residues: CASSPTGTSSETQYF. CDR3 DNA: TGTGCCAGCAGTCCAACCGGGACTAGCAGTGAGACCCAGTACTTC. J is TRBJ2-5 and V is TRBV5-4; 9 nucleotides agree with TRBD2. The germline CDR1 and CDR2 sequences are SGHNT and YYREEE (reference sequence). With 5 bases clipped from V and 5 bases from J, the junction kept 10 bases outside the gene matches. This CDR3 region has 15 residues. The entire variable domain, with the rest obtained from reference TRBV5-4 and TRBJ2-5, is as follows: ETGVTQSPTHLIKTRGQQVTLRCSSQSGHNTVSWYQQALGQGPQFIFQYYREEENGRGNFPPRFSGLQFPNYSSELNVNALELDDSALYLCASSPTGTSSETQYFGPGTRLLVL.

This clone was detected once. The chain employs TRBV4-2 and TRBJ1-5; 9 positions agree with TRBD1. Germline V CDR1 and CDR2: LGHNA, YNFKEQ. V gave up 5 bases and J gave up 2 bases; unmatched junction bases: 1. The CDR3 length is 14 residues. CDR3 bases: TGTGCCAGCAGCAGGACAGGGGGCAATCAGCCCCAGCATTTT. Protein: CASSRTGGNQPQHF.

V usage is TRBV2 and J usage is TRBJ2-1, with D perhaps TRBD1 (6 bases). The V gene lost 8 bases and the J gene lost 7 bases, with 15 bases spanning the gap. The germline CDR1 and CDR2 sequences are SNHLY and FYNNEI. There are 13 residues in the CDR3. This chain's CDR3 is CASRDIPLNEQFF. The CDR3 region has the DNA TGTGCCAGCCGGGACATCCCTTTGAATGAGCAGTTCTTC.

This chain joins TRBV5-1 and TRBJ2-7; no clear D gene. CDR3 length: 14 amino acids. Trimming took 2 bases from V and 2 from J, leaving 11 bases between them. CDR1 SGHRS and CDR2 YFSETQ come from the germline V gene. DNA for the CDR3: TGCGCCAGCAGCTTCCTTAGTAGTACCTACGAGCAGTACTTC. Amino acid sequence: CASSFLSSTYEQYF.

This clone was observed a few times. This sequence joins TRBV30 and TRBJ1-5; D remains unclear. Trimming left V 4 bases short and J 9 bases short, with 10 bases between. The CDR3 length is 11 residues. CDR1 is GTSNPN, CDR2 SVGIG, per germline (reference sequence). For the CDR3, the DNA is TGTGCCTGGACCAGTGGCGGGCCCCAGCATTTT. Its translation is CAWTSGGPQHF.

This CDR3 reads CASSRTVPNTEAFF. The CDR3 DNA sequence: TGTGCCAGCAGCCGGACAGTTCCGAACACTGAAGCTTTCTTT. The chain recombines TRBV11-2 with TRBJ1-1, with D perhaps matching TRBD1 (6 bases). V was trimmed by 5 bases and J by 1 base, leaving 11 bases between them. Germline CDR1 SGHAT, CDR2 FQNNGV. This CDR3 region has 14 residues. The full variable domain, rest sourced from reference TRBV11-2 and TRBJ1-1, is EAGVAQSPRYKIIEKRQSVAFWCNPISGHATLYWYQQILGQGPKLLIQFQNNGVVDDSQLPKDRFSAERLKGVDSTLKIQPAKLEDSAVYLCASSRTVPNTEAFFGQGTRLTVV.

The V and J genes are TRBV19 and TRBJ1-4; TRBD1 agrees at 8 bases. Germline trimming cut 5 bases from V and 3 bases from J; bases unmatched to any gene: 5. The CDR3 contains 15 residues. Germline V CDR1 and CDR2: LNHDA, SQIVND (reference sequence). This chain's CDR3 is CASSWQGAANEKLFF. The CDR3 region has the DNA TGTGCCAGTAGTTGGCAGGGGGCGGCTAATGAAAAACTGTTTTTT. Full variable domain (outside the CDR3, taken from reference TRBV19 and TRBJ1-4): DGGITQSPKYLFRKEGQNVTLSCEQNLNHDAMYWYRQDPGQGLRLIYYSQIVNDFQKGDIAEGYSVSREKKESFPLTVTSAQKNPTAFYLCASSWQGAANEKLFFGSGTQLSVL.

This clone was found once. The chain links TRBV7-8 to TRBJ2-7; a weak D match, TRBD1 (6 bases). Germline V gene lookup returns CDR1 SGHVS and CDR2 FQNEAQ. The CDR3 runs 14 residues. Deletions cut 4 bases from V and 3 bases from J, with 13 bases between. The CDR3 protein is CASSSRQGLYEQYF. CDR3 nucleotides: TGTGCCAGCAGCTCCCGCCAGGGGCTCTACGAGCAGTACTTC.

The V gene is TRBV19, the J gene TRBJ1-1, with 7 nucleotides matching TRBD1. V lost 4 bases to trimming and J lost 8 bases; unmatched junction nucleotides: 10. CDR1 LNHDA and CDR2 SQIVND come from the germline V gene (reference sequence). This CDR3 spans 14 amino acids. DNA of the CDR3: TGTGCCAGTAGTAGGCCTCCAGGGGGTGAAGAAGCTTTCTTT. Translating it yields CASSRPPGGEEAFF.

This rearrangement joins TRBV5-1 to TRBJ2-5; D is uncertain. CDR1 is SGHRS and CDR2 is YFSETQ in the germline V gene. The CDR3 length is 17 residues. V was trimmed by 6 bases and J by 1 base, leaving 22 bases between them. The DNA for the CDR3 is TGCGCCAGCACCGATTCTACTCCTTGGGCCGGCCAAGAGACCCAGTACTTC. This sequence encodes CASTDSTPWAGQETQYF.

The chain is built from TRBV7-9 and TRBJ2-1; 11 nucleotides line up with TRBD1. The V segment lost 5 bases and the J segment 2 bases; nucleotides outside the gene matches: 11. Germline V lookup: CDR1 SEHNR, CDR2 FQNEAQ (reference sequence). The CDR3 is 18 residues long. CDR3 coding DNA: TGTGCCAGCAGCCTCGCTTCCGGGACAGGGGGTCCCTACAATGAGCAGTTCTTC. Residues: CASSLASGTGGPYNEQFF.

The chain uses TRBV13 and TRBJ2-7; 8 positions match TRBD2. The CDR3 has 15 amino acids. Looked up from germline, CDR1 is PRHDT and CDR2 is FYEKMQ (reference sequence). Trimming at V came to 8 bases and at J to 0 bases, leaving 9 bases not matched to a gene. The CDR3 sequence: CASRYGTSGSYEQYF. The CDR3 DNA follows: TGTGCCAGCCGGTATGGAACTAGCGGCTCCTACGAGCAGTACTTC.

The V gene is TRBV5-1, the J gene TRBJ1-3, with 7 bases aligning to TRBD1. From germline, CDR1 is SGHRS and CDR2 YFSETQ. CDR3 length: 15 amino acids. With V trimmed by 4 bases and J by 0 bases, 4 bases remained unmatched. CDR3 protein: CASSGDRVSGNTIYF. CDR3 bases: TGCGCCAGCAGCGGAGACAGGGTCTCTGGAAACACCATATATTTT.

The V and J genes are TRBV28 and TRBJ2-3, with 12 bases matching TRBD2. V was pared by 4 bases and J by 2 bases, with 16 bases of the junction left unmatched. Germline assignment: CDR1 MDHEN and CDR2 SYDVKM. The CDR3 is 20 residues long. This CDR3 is CASSSLHSQRTSGDTDTQYF. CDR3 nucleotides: TGTGCCAGCAGTTCTCTCCACTCCCAAAGGACTAGCGGGGACACAGATACGCAGTATTTT. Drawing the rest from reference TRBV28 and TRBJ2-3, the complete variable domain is DVKVTQSSRYLVKRTGEKVFLECVQDMDHENMFWYRQDPGLGLRLIYFSYDVKMKEKGDIPEGYSVSREKKERFSLILESASTNQTSMYLCASSSLHSQRTSGDTDTQYFGPGTRLTVL.